Sequencing of this T cell receptor (beta chain) was carried out in a study of CD8+CD57+ T cells in acquired aplastic anemia. This clonotype was counted a few times. It was genomic DNA that served as the template for profiling TCR beta VDJ and CDR3. MiXCR, applied by TCRdb to the reads, yields one record per CDR3 protein. The table records 150,000 to 200,000 distinct CDR3 sequences, 50% to 75% of them present only once. The V and J ends lost 3 bases and 0 bases, in that order; junction bases with no gene match: 8. This CDR3 contains 18 residues. Per the germline V gene, CDR1 is MDHEN and CDR2 is SYDVKM.

The sequencing input was sorted CD4+, CD8+, or CD8+CD57+ T cells (not recorded which) from PBMCs. The rearrangement links TRBV28 to TRBJ1-5, with TRBD1 matching 10 bases. The TCR originated in a human donor with severe aplastic anemia or a healthy control (not recorded which). The CDR3 DNA is TGTGCCAGCAGTTTTGGGACAGGGGACTTATATAGCAATCAGCCCCAGCATTTT. It is translated as CASSFGTGDLYSNQPQHF.